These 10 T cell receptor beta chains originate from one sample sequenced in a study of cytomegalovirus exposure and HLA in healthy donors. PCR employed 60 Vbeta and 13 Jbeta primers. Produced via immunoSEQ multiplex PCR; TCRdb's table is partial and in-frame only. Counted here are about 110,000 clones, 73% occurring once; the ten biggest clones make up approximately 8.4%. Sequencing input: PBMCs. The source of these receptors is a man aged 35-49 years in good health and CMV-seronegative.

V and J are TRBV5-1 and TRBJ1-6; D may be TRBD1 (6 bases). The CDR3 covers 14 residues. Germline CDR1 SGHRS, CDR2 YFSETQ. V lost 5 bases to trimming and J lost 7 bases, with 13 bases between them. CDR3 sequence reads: CASSTGQPNSPLHF. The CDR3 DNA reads TGCGCCAGCAGTACAGGACAGCCCAATTCACCCCTCCACTTT. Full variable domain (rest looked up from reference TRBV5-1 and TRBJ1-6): KAGVTQTPRYLIKTRGQQVTLSCSPISGHRSVSWYQQTPGQGLQFLFEYFSETQRNKGNFPGRFSGRQFSNSRSEMNVSTLELGDSALYLCASSTGQPNSPLHFGNGTRLTVT.

The CDR3 is CASKRQGPTEAFF. The CDR3 coding sequence is TGTGCCAGCAAACGACAGGGTCCCACTGAAGCTTTCTTT. V usage is TRBV6-6 and J usage is TRBJ1-1, with 7 bases aligning to TRBD1. Trimming took 7 bases from V and 4 from J; bases not matched to a gene: 6. The CDR3 consists of 13 residues. CDR1 MNHNY and CDR2 SVGAGI come from the germline V gene (reference sequence).

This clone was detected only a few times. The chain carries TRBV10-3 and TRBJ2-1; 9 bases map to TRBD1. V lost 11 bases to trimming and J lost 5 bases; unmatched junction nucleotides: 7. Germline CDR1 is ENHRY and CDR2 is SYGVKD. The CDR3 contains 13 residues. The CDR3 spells CASRGQGNNEQFF. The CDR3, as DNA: TGTGCCTCACGGGGACAGGGTAACAATGAGCAGTTCTTC.

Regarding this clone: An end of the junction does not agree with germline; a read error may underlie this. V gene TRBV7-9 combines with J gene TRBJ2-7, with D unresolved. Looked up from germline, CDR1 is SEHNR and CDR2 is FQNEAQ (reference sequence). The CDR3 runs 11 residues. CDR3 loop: CSSSLSNEQYF. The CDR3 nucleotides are TGTTCCAGCAGCTTATCCAACGAGCAGTACTTC.

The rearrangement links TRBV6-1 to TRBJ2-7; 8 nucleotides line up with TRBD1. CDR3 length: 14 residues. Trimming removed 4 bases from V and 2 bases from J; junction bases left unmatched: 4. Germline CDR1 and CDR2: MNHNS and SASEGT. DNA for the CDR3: TGTGCCAGCAGTGTTCGACAGGGGCCCTACGAGCAGTACTTC. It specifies CASSVRQGPYEQYF.

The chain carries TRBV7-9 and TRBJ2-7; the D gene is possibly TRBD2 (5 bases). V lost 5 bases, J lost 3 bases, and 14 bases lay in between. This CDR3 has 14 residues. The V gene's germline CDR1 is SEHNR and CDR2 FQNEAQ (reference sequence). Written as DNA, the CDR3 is TGTGCCAGCAGCCCAAGGACTGGGAACTACGAGCAGTACTTC. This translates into CASSPRTGNYEQYF. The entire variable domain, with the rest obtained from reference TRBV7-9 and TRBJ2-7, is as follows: DTGVSQNPRHKITKRGQNVTFRCDPISEHNRLYWYRQTLGQGPEFLTYFQNEAQLEKSRLLSDRFSAERPKGSFSTLEIQRTEQGDSAMYLCASSPRTGNYEQYFGPGTRLTVT.

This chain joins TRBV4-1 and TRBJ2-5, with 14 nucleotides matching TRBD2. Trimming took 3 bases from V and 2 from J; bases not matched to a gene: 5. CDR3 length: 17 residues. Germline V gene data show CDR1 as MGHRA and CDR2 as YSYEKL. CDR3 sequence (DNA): TGCGCCAGCAGCCACGGGACTAGCGGGGGAGCTCAAGAGACCCAGTACTTC. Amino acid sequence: CASSHGTSGGAQETQYF.

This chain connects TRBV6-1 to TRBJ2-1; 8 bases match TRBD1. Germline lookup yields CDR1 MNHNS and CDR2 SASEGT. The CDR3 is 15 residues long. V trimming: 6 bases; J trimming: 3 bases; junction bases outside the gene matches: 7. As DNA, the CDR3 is TGTGCCAGCAGAATACAGGGGGAGAGCTACAATGAGCAGTTCTTC. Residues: CASRIQGESYNEQFF.

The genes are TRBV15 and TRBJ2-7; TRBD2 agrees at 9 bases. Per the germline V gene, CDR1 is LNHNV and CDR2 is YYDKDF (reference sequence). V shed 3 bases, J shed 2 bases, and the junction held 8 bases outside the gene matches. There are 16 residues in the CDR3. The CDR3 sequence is CATSSRAGGVPYEQYF. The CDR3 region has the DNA TGTGCCACCAGCAGTCGAGCGGGGGGCGTCCCCTACGAGCAGTACTTC.

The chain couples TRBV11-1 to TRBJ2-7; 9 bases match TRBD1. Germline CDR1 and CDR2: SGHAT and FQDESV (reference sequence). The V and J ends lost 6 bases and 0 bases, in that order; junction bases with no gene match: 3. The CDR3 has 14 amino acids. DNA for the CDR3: TGTGCCAGCAGTTTGGACAGGGGCTCCTACGAGCAGTACTTC. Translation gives CASSLDRGSYEQYF.